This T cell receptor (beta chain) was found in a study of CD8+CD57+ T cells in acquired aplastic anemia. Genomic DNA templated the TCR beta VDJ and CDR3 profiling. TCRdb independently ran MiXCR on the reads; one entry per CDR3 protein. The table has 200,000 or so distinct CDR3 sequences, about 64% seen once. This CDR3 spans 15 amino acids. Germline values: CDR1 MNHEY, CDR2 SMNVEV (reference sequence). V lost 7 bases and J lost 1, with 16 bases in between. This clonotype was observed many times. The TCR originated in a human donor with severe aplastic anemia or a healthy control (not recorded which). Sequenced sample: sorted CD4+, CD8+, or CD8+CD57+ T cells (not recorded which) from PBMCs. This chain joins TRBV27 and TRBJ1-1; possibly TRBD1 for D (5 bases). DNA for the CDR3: TGTGCCAGCATCTCGTCGGGGGTTCCGAACACTGAAGCTTTCTTT. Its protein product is CASISSGVPNTEAFF.